The 29 T cell receptor beta chains reported below all come from one sample, sequenced in a study of regulatory T cells in long-lasting Graves disease (dated by TCRdb to about 2021). Libraries were made using multiplex PCR. Sequencing used an Illumina HiSeq 4000. CDR3 regions were amplified by Arm-PCR with iRepertoire HTBI primers to construct TCR beta libraries. TCRdb trimmed public reads at Q25 via fastp, called clones via MiXCR and kept in-frame beta chains. One record per CDR3 amino acid sequence lists the most common genes and DNA. For this sample the table gives 440,000 or so distinct CDR3 sequences, of which approximately 15% were detected only once. 15% to 20% of the sample is held by the ten biggest clonotypes. The label giving this sample's time point can be read as: newly diagnosed GD, antithyroid drugs for less than 3 months. RNA was extracted from PBMCs in TRIzol for both TCR sequencing and RNA sequencing.

This sample was also put to use in a study of T cells in Graves' hyperthyroidism and ophthalmopathy.

Sample: peripheral blood mononuclear cells (PBMCs), taken at new diagnosis, from a patient treated with antithyroid drugs. Receptor source: a woman aged 30 to 39 with Graves disease. Donor details come from another sample of the same person, matched by shared clones.

The V gene is TRBV7-9, the J gene TRBJ2-7; 10 bases map to TRBD2. Germline values: CDR1 SEHNR, CDR2 FQNEAQ (reference sequence). With V trimmed by 5 bases and J by 5 bases, 6 bases remained unmatched. This CDR3 has 14 residues. CDR3 nucleotides: TGTGCCAGCAGCCTGCACGGGACTAGCGACGAGCAGTACTTC. As protein: CASSLHGTSDEQYF. Together with reference TRBV7-9 and TRBJ2-7, the CDR3 gives the full variable domain: DTGVSQNPRHKITKRGQNVTFRCDPISEHNRLYWYRQTLGQGPEFLTYFQNEAQLEKSRLLSDRFSAERPKGSFSTLEIQRTEQGDSAMYLCASSLHGTSDEQYFGPGTRLTVT.

V and J are TRBV20-1 and TRBJ2-7; TRBD2 agrees at 10 bases. This CDR3 is 12 amino acids long. Germline V CDR1 and CDR2: DFQATT, SNEGSKA (reference sequence). The CDR3 DNA follows: TGCCCTCTAGCGGGAGAGAACTACGAGCAGTACTTC. Its protein is CPLAGENYEQYF.

As to this clonotype: A much bigger clone sits one base away, suggesting this may be a read error. This chain connects TRBV5-1 to TRBJ2-1; D might be TRBD1 (6 bases). The CDR3 sequence is 14 residues long. Germline V lookup: CDR1 SGHRS, CDR2 YFSETQ. V was clipped by 2 bases and J by 10 bases, with 16 bases between them. CDR3 nucleotide sequence: TGCGCCAGCAGCTTCGGACAGAGCTACTACGAGCAGTTCTTC. Its translation: CASSFGQSYYEQFF.

The chain employs TRBV19 and TRBJ1-1; TRBD1 might be the D (6 bases). The CDR3 runs to 14 residues. Looked up from germline, CDR1 is LNHDA and CDR2 is SQIVND (reference sequence). V dropped 8 bases and J dropped 3 bases, with 16 bases sitting between them. The CDR3 region is CASSPDRQDTEAFF. The CDR3 region has the DNA TGTGCCAGTTCCCCCGACAGGCAGGACACTGAAGCTTTCTTT. The full variable domain, in which reference TRBV19 and TRBJ1-1 provide the parts outside the CDR3, is DGGITQSPKYLFRKEGQNVTLSCEQNLNHDAMYWYRQDPGQGLRLIYYSQIVNDFQKGDIAEGYSVSREKKESFPLTVTSAQKNPTAFYLCASSPDRQDTEAFFGQGTRLTVV.

The chain links TRBV5-1 to TRBJ1-5; 8 nucleotides agree with TRBD1. Germline V CDR1 and CDR2: SGHRS, YFSETQ. The CDR3 sequence is 17 residues long. J was trimmed by 9 bases and V by 0 bases; bases with no gene match: 14. CDR3 residues: CASSLGVRGLPQGPQHF. Here the CDR3 DNA reads TGCGCCAGCAGCTTGGGGGTCAGGGGGCTTCCCCAAGGGCCCCAGCATTTT.

The chain links TRBV2 to TRBJ2-7, with TRBD1 matching 10 bases. V was clipped by 4 bases and J by 2 bases; unmatched bases: 5. The CDR3 has 15 amino acids. CDR1 and CDR2 (germline): SNHLY, FYNNEI. CDR3 nucleotide sequence: TGTGCCAGCAGTGCGGACAGGGGGTTCACCTACGAGCAGTACTTC. It encodes CASSADRGFTYEQYF.

This clonotype has a count of ten or more. The V and J genes are TRBV3-1 and TRBJ2-1; TRBD1 matches 7 bases. CDR1 LGHDT and CDR2 YNNKEL come from the germline V gene (reference sequence). Germline trimming cut 1 base from V and 2 bases from J; bases unmatched to any gene: 5. CDR3 size: 16 residues. The CDR3 protein is CASSQAWDSAYNEQFF. CDR3 coding DNA: TGTGCCAGCAGCCAAGCATGGGACAGTGCCTACAATGAGCAGTTCTTC.

On this clonotype: A much larger clone differs by one base, so this may be a read error. Because the CDR3 is missing its conserved closing phenylalanine or tryptophan, this is likely a read error. The CDR3 DNA reads TGTGCCATCAGCGTGACTAGCATCTATGAGCAGTTCCTC. It encodes CAISVTSIYEQFL. The V call is TRBV10-3, the J call TRBJ2-1; 7 bases line up with TRBD2. Germline assignment: CDR1 ENHRY and CDR2 SYGVKD. The ends lost 6 bases at V and 8 bases at J; junction bases unmatched: 7. The CDR3 totals 13 residues.

As to this clonotype: A read error may be the cause here, since a much bigger clone is one base away. The chain is built from TRBV20-1 and TRBJ2-3; TRBD1 might be the D (6 bases). The end of the DNA is better explained by TRBJ2-7, so the J call may be wrong. CDR3 length: 12 amino acids. CDR1 and CDR2 (germline): DFQATT, SNEGSKA (reference sequence). The CDR3 DNA reads as TGCAGTGCCAATCAGGGGTTGGATGAGCAGTACTTC. Protein product: CSANQGLDEQYF.

In this sample, this clonotype turned up a few times. The chain is built from TRBV19 and TRBJ2-5, with TRBD2 as a possible D gene (7 bases). The V end lost 5 bases, the J end lost 4 bases, and 17 bases lay between the germline ends. CDR3 length equals 15 residues. In germline, CDR1 is LNHDA, CDR2 SQIVND (reference sequence). This CDR3 is CASSAVDSGIETQYF. CDR3 DNA: TGTGCCAGTAGTGCCGTGGACAGCGGGATAGAGACCCAGTACTTC.

This clonotype was counted many times. Mismatch with germline at one junction end may stem from a read error. This chain connects TRBV6-9 to TRBJ2-5; 7 positions agree with TRBD2. The V gene's germline CDR1 is MNHGY and CDR2 SVAAGI. The CDR3 length is 13 residues. CDR3 in DNA: TGCGCCAGCAGTGAGCGGACGGGGGGGACCCAGTACTTC. Its protein product is CASSERTGGTQYF.

In this sample, this clonotype turned up many times. The chain employs TRBV20-1 and TRBJ2-1, with 9 bases aligning to TRBD2. CDR1 and CDR2 (germline): DFQATT, SNEGSKA (reference sequence). The CDR3 is 16 residues long. Trimming removed 6 bases from V and 6 bases from J; junction bases left unmatched: 15. Here the CDR3 DNA reads TGCAGTGCCAGACACGGGCGGGAGGGCCTAGGCAATGAGCAGTTCTTC. Translation gives CSARHGREGLGNEQFF.

This chain uses TRBV29-1 with TRBJ1-1; 9 bases align to TRBD1. The CDR3 runs to 17 residues. The germline V gene encodes CDR1 SQVTM and CDR2 ANQGSEA. Trimming at V came to 6 bases and at J to 0 bases, leaving 14 bases not matched to a gene. The CDR3 reads CSVVNISGTGLNTEAFF. In DNA form, the CDR3 reads TGCAGCGTGGTGAATATATCCGGGACAGGGTTGAACACTGAAGCTTTCTTT.

The sample holds many counts of this clonotype. The chain is built from TRBV11-3 and TRBJ2-2, with a tentative D call TRBD2 (5 bases). V lost 1 base and J 6 bases, leaving 9 bases between the germline ends. CDR3 length equals 14 residues. In germline, CDR1 is SGHNT, CDR2 YENEEA. The CDR3 sequence is CASSLGSGSGELFF. CDR3 nucleotides: TGTGCCAGCAGCTTAGGTTCGGGGTCCGGGGAGCTGTTTTTT.

This clonotype was detected only a few times. The chain couples TRBV28 to TRBJ1-1; tentative D call: TRBD1 (6 bases). Per germline, CDR1 MDHEN and CDR2 SYDVKM. The CDR3 spans 15 residues. V was trimmed by 7 bases and J by 4 bases, leaving 19 bases between them. The DNA of the CDR3 is TGTGCCAGCACCCTGGGGGGGGGGCTAAGCACTGAAGCTTTCTTT. Translation gives CASTLGGGLSTEAFF. Based on the CDR3 plus reference TRBV28 and TRBJ1-1, the full variable domain is DVKVTQSSRYLVKRTGEKVFLECVQDMDHENMFWYRQDPGLGLRLIYFSYDVKMKEKGDIPEGYSVSREKKERFSLILESASTNQTSMYLCASTLGGGLSTEAFFGQGTRLTVV.

This clonotype was picked up a small number of times. The rearrangement links TRBV20-1 to TRBJ2-3, with TRBD2 as a possible D gene (6 bases). CDR3 length: 12 amino acids. Germline assignment: CDR1 DFQATT and CDR2 SNEGSKA (reference sequence). Trimming stripped 1 base from V and 6 bases from J, with 8 bases between. The CDR3 bases are TGCAGTGCTAGAGCCCGGGAGGATACGCAGTATTTT. Protein sequence: CSARAREDTQYF.

This clonotype has more than one count but fewer than ten. This chain connects TRBV9 to TRBJ1-2; TRBD1 aligns across 7 bases. Germline V gene sequence: CDR1 SGDLS, CDR2 YYNGEE. There are 15 residues in the CDR3. V dropped 3 bases and J dropped 5; count of bases not matched to a gene: 10. CDR3 DNA sequence: TGTGCCAGCAGCGAGGGAAGCGGGACAGAATATGGCTACACCTTC. Its protein product is CASSEGSGTEYGYTF.

The J gene is TRBJ2-6, the V gene TRBV6-9, with 8 nucleotides matching TRBD1. The germline V gene has CDR1 MNHGY and CDR2 SVAAGI. V was pared by 4 bases and J by 0 bases, with 8 bases of the junction left unmatched. The length of the CDR3 is 18 residues. DNA of the CDR3: TGTGCCAGCAGTTCGTCCGGGACAGGAGCCTCTGGGGCCAACGTCCTGACTTTC. The encoded protein is CASSSSGTGASGANVLTF.

This clonotype came up many times. This chain links TRBV20-1 with TRBJ1-1; a possible D gene is TRBD1 (5 bases). Germline CDR1 reads DFQATT; CDR2 reads SNEGSKA (reference sequence). The CDR3 length is 12 residues. The CDR3 DNA reads TGCAGGGGTTCGGACATTAACACTGAAGCTTTCTTT. Its translation: CRGSDINTEAFF.

The rearrangement links TRBV12-3 or TRBV12-4 to TRBJ1-6, with D perhaps matching TRBD1 (6 bases). This CDR3 is built from 13 residues. V lost 3 bases, J lost 13 bases, and 13 bases lay in between. Here the CDR3 reads CASSLEGVAPLHF. The CDR3 coding sequence is TGTGCCAGCAGTTTGGAGGGGGTTGCGCCCCTCCACTTT.

This rearrangement joins TRBV4-1 to TRBJ2-7, with unresolved D. V lost 4 bases, J lost 3 bases, and 10 bases lay in between. Germline V CDR1 and CDR2: MGHRA, YSYEKL. CDR3 length equals 13 residues. The CDR3: CASSPYKFYEQYF. CDR3 in DNA: TGCGCCAGCAGCCCCTACAAGTTCTACGAGCAGTACTTC.

This clonotype was observed many times. V gene TRBV6-1 combines with J gene TRBJ2-1, with D perhaps TRBD2 (6 bases). Germline values: CDR1 MNHNS, CDR2 SASEGT. The CDR3 consists of 15 residues. Trimming removed 2 bases from V and 5 bases from J, with 13 bases in between. The DNA of the CDR3 is TGTGCCAGCAGTGAACGGGAGACGGTCCACAATGAGCAGTTCTTC. Its translation is CASSERETVHNEQFF.

This clonotype was counted ten times or more. This chain connects TRBV5-6 to TRBJ1-5; perhaps TRBD1 as D (5 bases). CDR1 is SGHDT, CDR2 YYEEEE, per germline. V lost 2 bases, J lost 0 bases, and 9 bases lay in between. The CDR3 is 15 residues long. The CDR3 protein is CASSFRGHSNQPQHF. The CDR3 DNA reads TGTGCCAGCAGCTTTCGGGGCCATAGCAATCAGCCCCAGCATTTT.

This clonotype was found many times. The chain employs TRBV24-1 and TRBJ2-7; 7 bases fit TRBD1. The length of the CDR3 is 15 residues. Per germline, CDR1 KGHDR and CDR2 SFDVKD. V was pared by 2 bases and J by 3 bases, with 6 bases of the junction left unmatched. The CDR3 loop reads CATSDSGTARYEQYF. For the CDR3, the DNA is TGTGCCACCAGTGATTCCGGGACAGCCCGCTACGAGCAGTACTTC.

The table lists this clonotype with many counts. The chain couples TRBV12-3 or TRBV12-4 to TRBJ1-2, with TRBD1 identical over 10 bases. The CDR3 sequence is 13 residues long. V was pared by 9 bases and J by 2 bases, with 3 bases of the junction left unmatched. The CDR3 region is CASQDRGNYGYTF. The CDR3 nucleotides are TGTGCCAGTCAGGACAGGGGGAACTATGGCTACACCTTC.

This clonotype was recorded a few times. This chain joins TRBV20-1 and TRBJ2-1; 7 bases line up with TRBD2. Germline assignment: CDR1 DFQATT and CDR2 SNEGSKA (reference sequence). This CDR3 comprises 15 residues. V trimming: 6 bases; J trimming: 0 bases; junction bases outside the gene matches: 8. The CDR3 here is CSAARGGSSYNEQFF. The CDR3 DNA follows: TGCAGTGCGGCAAGGGGCGGGAGCTCCTACAATGAGCAGTTCTTC.

This clonotype was detected only a few times. The chain joins TRBV4-1 to TRBJ1-1; 9 bases are a match to TRBD1. J gave up 1 base and V 4 bases, and 4 bases lay outside the gene matches. The CDR3 covers 15 residues. Germline assignment: CDR1 MGHRA and CDR2 YSYEKL. The CDR3 DNA is TGCGCCAGCAGCCTACAGGGGGCAACGAACACTGAAGCTTTCTTT. Translating it yields CASSLQGATNTEAFF.

This clonotype has ten or more counts. The chain recombines TRBV19 with TRBJ2-5; no reliable D call. The CDR3 sequence is 14 residues long. V dropped 2 bases and J dropped 2 bases, with 9 bases sitting between them. Looked up from germline, CDR1 is LNHDA and CDR2 is SQIVND (reference sequence). CDR3 protein: CASSIRSAQETQYF. The DNA for the CDR3 is TGTGCCAGTAGTATACGTAGTGCACAAGAGACCCAGTACTTC.

The V call is TRBV9, the J call TRBJ2-1, with 8 bases aligning to TRBD1. J gave up 1 base and V 4 bases, and 7 bases lay outside the gene matches. CDR1 and CDR2 from the germline V gene are SGDLS and YYNGEE. The CDR3 has 16 residues. CDR3: CASSIQGGRSYNEQFF. CDR3 DNA: TGTGCCAGCAGCATACAGGGGGGAAGATCCTACAATGAGCAGTTCTTC.